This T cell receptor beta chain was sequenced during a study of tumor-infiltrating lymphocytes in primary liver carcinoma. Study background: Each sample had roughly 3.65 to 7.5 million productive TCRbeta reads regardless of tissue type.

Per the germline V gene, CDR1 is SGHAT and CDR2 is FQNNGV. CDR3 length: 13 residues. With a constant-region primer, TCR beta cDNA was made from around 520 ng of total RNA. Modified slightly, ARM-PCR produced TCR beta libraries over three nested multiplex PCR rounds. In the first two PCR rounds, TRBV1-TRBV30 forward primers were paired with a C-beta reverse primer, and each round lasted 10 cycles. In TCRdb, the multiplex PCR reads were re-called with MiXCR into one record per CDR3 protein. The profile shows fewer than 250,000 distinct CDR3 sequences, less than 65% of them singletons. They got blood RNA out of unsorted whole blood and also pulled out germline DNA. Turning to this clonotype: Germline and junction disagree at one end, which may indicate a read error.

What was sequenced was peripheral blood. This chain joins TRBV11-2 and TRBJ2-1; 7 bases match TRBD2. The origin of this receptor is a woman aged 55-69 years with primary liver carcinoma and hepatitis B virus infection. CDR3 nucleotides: TGTCCCAGCAGCTTAGAGGGAGCGGGGCAACAGTTCTTC. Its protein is CPSSLEGAGQQFF. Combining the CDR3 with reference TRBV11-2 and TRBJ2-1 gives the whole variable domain EAGVAQSPRYKIIEKRQSVAFWCNPISGHATLYWYQQILGQGPKLLIQFQNNGVVDDSQLPKDRFSAERLKGVDSTLKIQPAKLEDSAVYLCPSSLEGAGQQFFGPGTRLTVL.